A selection of T cell receptor beta chains follows, all from one sample in a study of blood T cell repertoires in COVID-19. Sequencing used immunoSEQ multiplex PCR; TCRdb keeps in-frame clones, though not all of them. Of nearly 350,000 clones listed, about nine tenths were seen once; the top ten hold about 6%. Sequences were obtained from peripheral blood. The receptors were gathered from a woman in her forties or fifties with COVID-19, enrolled during active disease. CDR3s include the opening cysteine and the closing phenylalanine or tryptophan. D genes are given only for firm matches. Part of the rows lack a size; the others show once, few, many or a class for expanded clones.

TRBV18	TRBJ1-5	NA	once	CASSPQGSNQPQHF	TGTGCCAGCTCCCCCCAGGGTAGCAATCAGCCCCAGCATTTT
TRBV7-2	TRBJ2-3	NA	NA	CASSLVGGSENTQYF	TGTGCCAGCAGCTTAGTCGGAGGGTCCGAAAATACGCAGTATTTT
TRBV12-3/TRBV12-4	TRBJ1-1	NA	NA	CASSLKGDTEAFF	TGTGCCAGCAGTTTAAAAGGGGACACTGAAGCTTTCTTT
TRBV5-1	TRBJ1-1	NA	NA	CASSLVAGNTEAFF	TGCGCCAGCAGCTTGGTAGCGGGAAACACTGAAGCTTTCTTT
TRBV15	TRBJ1-1	NA	NA	CATSPTLEALNTEAFF	TGTGCCACCAGCCCGACTCTCGAGGCTTTGAACACTGAAGCTTTCTTT
TRBV5-4	TRBJ2-3	TRBD2	NA	CASSLGLAGTTSTDTQYF	TGTGCCAGCAGCTTGGGGCTAGCGGGAACTACTAGCACAGATACGCAGTATTTT
TRBV7-2	TRBJ2-3	TRBD1	NA	CASSFRGQDTNTQYF	TGTGCCAGCAGCTTCCGGGGACAGGACACAAATACGCAGTATTTT
TRBV18	TRBJ2-1	NA	NA	CASSPSQGVNYNEQFF	TGTGCCAGCTCACCGAGTCAGGGCGTTAATTACAATGAGCAGTTCTTC
TRBV2	TRBJ1-2	TRBD1	NA	CASSGDSLYGYTF	TGTGCCAGCAGCGGGGACAGCCTCTATGGCTACACCTTC
TRBV3-1/TRBV3-2	TRBJ2-1	TRBD2	NA	CASSQTSGRFNEQFF	TGTGCCAGCAGCCAGACTAGCGGGAGATTCAATGAGCAGTTCTTC
TRBV5-1	TRBJ2-2	NA	NA	CASRPQGLNTGELFF	TGCGCCAGCAGACCACAGGGACTAAACACCGGGGAGCTGTTTTTT
TRBV2	TRBJ1-3	TRBD1	NA	CASSASPRGPGNTIYF	TGTGCCAGCAGCGCAAGCCCCAGGGGGCCTGGAAACACCATATATTTT
TRBV15	TRBJ2-7	TRBD2	NA	CATSRDRDPGLANEQYF	TGTGCCACCAGCAGAGATCGCGATCCGGGACTAGCGAACGAGCAGTACTTC
TRBV5-1	TRBJ1-5	NA	NA	CASSWEGRGEPQHF	TGCGCCAGCAGCTGGGAAGGACGGGGAGAGCCCCAGCATTTT
TRBV21-1	TRBJ2-1	NA	once	CASSAQDKGFSYNEQFF	TGTGCCAGCAGCGCCCAAGATAAGGGGTTCTCCTACAATGAGCAGTTCTTC
TRBV19	TRBJ1-3	NA	once	CASADRFGNTIYF	TGTGCCAGTGCGGACAGATTTGGAAACACCATATATTTT
TRBV12-5	TRBJ2-1	NA	NA	CASAPNNEQFF	TGTGCTAGTGCCCCTAACAATGAGCAGTTCTTC
TRBV10-3	TRBJ2-7	TRBD1	once	CAIRGQGDEQYF	TGTGCCATCAGGGGACAGGGCGACGAGCAGTACTTC
TRBV6-2/TRBV6-3	TRBJ1-1	NA	once	CASSARRTEAFF	TGTGCCAGCAGCGCGCGGAGGACTGAAGCTTTCTTT
TRBV24-1	TRBJ2-1	NA	NA	CATSDRADNEQFF	TGTGCCACCAGTGACAGGGCGGACAATGAGCAGTTCTTC
TRBV7-3	TRBJ2-5	NA	NA	CASSYPPEETQYF	TGTGCCAGCAGCTACCCACCGGAAGAGACCCAGTACTTC
TRBV7-6	TRBJ2-1	TRBD2	NA	CASSLTKNGLAGSSYNEQFF	TGTGCCAGCAGCTTAACGAAAAATGGCCTAGCGGGGAGCTCCTACAATGAGCAGTTCTTC
TRBV19	TRBJ1-5	TRBD1	NA	CASSLRTGAQPQHF	TGTGCCAGTAGTCTTAGGACAGGAGCTCAGCCCCAGCATTTT
TRBV6-1	TRBJ1-4	NA	NA	CASSETRGGEKLFF	TGTGCCAGCAGTGAAACGAGGGGGGGTGAAAAACTGTTTTTT
TRBV24-1	TRBJ2-1	NA	few	CATSDQTRFSYNEQFF	TGTGCCACCAGTGATCAGACTAGGTTCTCCTACAATGAGCAGTTCTTC
TRBV18	TRBJ2-1	TRBD2	NA	CASSLTIAGQRDANEQFF	TGTGCCAGCTCACTTACCATAGCGGGACAAAGGGACGCCAATGAGCAGTTCTTC
TRBV5-4	TRBJ2-1	TRBD1	NA	CASSSDRGAYNEQFF	TGTGCCAGCAGCTCGGACAGGGGAGCCTACAATGAGCAGTTCTTC
TRBV9	TRBJ2-7	TRBD2	NA	CASSVGTSGSNEQYF	TGTGCCAGCAGCGTAGGGACTAGCGGGAGTAACGAGCAGTACTTC
TRBV3-1/TRBV3-2	TRBJ2-3	NA	NA	CASSQGPQSTDTQYF	TGTGCCAGCAGCCAAGGGCCACAGAGCACAGATACGCAGTATTTT
TRBV30	TRBJ1-3	NA	once	CAWSVLGTAAGNTIYF	TGTGCCTGGAGTGTACTTGGGACTGCCGCGGGAAACACCATATATTTT
TRBV19	TRBJ1-2	NA	NA	CASSRGQGSLYGYTF	TGTGCCAGTAGTAGGGGGCAAGGTTCCCTCTATGGCTACACCTTC
TRBV11-3	TRBJ2-7	NA	NA	CASSSRTAYYEQYF	TGTGCCAGCAGCTCCCGGACAGCCTACTACGAGCAGTACTTC
TRBV5-1	TRBJ1-2	TRBD1	NA	CASSVGQGALGYTF	TGCGCCAGCAGCGTGGGACAGGGGGCGCTTGGCTACACCTTC
TRBV7-2	TRBJ2-7	NA	NA	CASSLTEGSYEQYF	TGTGCCAGCAGCTTAACAGAGGGAAGCTACGAGCAGTACTTC
TRBV20-1	TRBJ1-5	NA	NA	CSASKGGGQPQHF	TGCAGTGCTAGTAAGGGAGGAGGACAGCCCCAGCATTTT
TRBV5-1	TRBJ2-7	TRBD1	NA	CASSLRQGPYEQYF	TGCGCCAGCAGCTTGAGACAGGGGCCCTACGAGCAGTACTTC
TRBV24-1	TRBJ2-3	TRBD2	NA	CATSDPGTSGRASDTQYF	TGTGCCACCAGTGACCCCGGGACTAGCGGGAGGGCCTCAGATACGCAGTATTTT
TRBV7-2	TRBJ1-2	TRBD1	NA	CASSFLDRGPGGYTF	TGTGCCAGCAGCTTCCTGGACAGGGGGCCGGGGGGCTACACCTTC
TRBV6-5	TRBJ2-5	NA	NA	CASSRDTETQYF	TGTGCCAGCAGCCGGGACACGGAGACCCAGTACTTC
TRBV6-2/TRBV6-3	TRBJ2-1	NA	NA	CASSNYQGNEQFF	TGTGCCAGCAGTAATTACCAGGGAAATGAGCAGTTCTTC
TRBV9	TRBJ2-7	TRBD2	NA	CASSAGTSGLYEQYF	TGTGCCAGCAGCGCCGGGACTAGCGGACTCTACGAGCAGTACTTC
TRBV3-1/TRBV3-2	TRBJ2-3	TRBD1	NA	CASSHLQGTGTDTQYF	TGTGCCAGCAGCCACTTACAGGGGACGGGGACAGATACGCAGTATTTT
TRBV9	TRBJ2-1	TRBD2	NA	CASSVLAGRYNEQFF	TGTGCCAGCAGCGTACTAGCGGGCCGCTACAATGAGCAGTTCTTC
TRBV13	TRBJ1-3	NA	NA	CASSLMTGGLGNTIYF	TGTGCCAGCAGCTTAATGACGGGGGGGCTAGGAAACACCATATATTTT
TRBV6-1	TRBJ2-5	TRBD2	NA	CASSDVGTRLETQYF	TGTGCCAGCAGTGACGTCGGGACTAGACTAGAGACCCAGTACTTC
TRBV13	TRBJ2-3	TRBD2	NA	CASSSGERGLAGYADTQYF	TGTGCCAGCAGCTCGGGCGAAAGGGGACTAGCGGGATACGCAGATACGCAGTATTTT
TRBV12-3/TRBV12-4	TRBJ1-1	TRBD1	NA	CASRDRETTEAFF	TGTGCCAGCAGGGACAGGGAGACCACTGAAGCTTTCTTT
TRBV24-1	TRBJ1-2	TRBD1	NA	CATSDPGTGPTNYGYTF	TGTGCCACCAGTGACCCCGGGACAGGACCGACTAACTATGGCTACACCTTC
TRBV6-5	TRBJ2-5	TRBD2	NA	CASAGVEETQYF	TGTGCCAGCGCGGGAGTAGAAGAGACCCAGTACTTC
TRBV19	TRBJ2-4	TRBD2	NA	CASSSPSGSVENIQYF	TGTGCCAGTAGCTCTCCTAGCGGGAGTGTGGAGAACATTCAGTACTTC
TRBV30	TRBJ1-6	NA	NA	CAWSPRTGLTSSYNSPLHF	TGTGCCTGGAGTCCCCGGACGGGACTAACTAGCTCCTATAATTCACCCCTCCACTTT
TRBV5-1	TRBJ1-6	TRBD1	NA	CASSLDRGLRSYNSPLHF	TGCGCCAGCAGCTTGGACAGGGGGCTACGGTCCTATAATTCACCCCTCCACTTT
TRBV5-4	TRBJ2-3	TRBD1	once	CASSSRDSPPDTQYF	TGTGCCAGCAGCTCCCGGGACAGTCCCCCAGATACGCAGTATTTT
TRBV30	TRBJ2-1	NA	NA	CAWSRTANEQFF	TGTGCCTGGAGCCGGACAGCAAATGAGCAGTTCTTC
TRBV5-5	TRBJ2-7	NA	NA	CASSSQGSPFYEQYF	TGTGCCAGCAGTTCTCAGGGGTCCCCTTTCTACGAGCAGTACTTC